Listed below are T cell receptor beta chains from one sample, sequenced in a study of CD8 T cells in Susac syndrome. TCRdb passed the immunoSEQ multiplex PCR reads through MiXCR, listing each CDR3 protein once. This table holds 170,000 or so distinct CDR3 sequences, 85% to 95% found once. What was sequenced was CD4+ T cells from PBMCs. The receptors stem from a human donor with multiple sclerosis. Both conserved end residues are part of each CDR3. D genes are given only for firm matches. Clone size appears in some rows only: once, few, many, or a class for an expanded clone.

clone_size: -
d_call: -
v_call: TRBV7-2
j_call: TRBJ2-5
cdr3_aa: CASSLVAVGTQYF
cdr3_nt: TGTGCCAGCAGCTTAGTAGCTGTCGGGACCCAGTACTTC

clone_size: -
d_call: -
v_call: TRBV5-1
j_call: TRBJ1-6
cdr3_aa: CASSLERGIESSPLHF
cdr3_nt: TGCGCCAGCAGCTTGGAGCGGGGAATCGAAAGTTCACCCCTCCACTTT

clone_size: -
d_call: -
v_call: TRBV7-8
j_call: TRBJ1-5
cdr3_aa: CASSLESNQPQHF
cdr3_nt: TGTGCCAGCAGCTTAGAGTCTAATCAGCCCCAGCATTTT

clone_size: -
d_call: -
v_call: TRBV12-3/TRBV12-4
j_call: TRBJ1-1
cdr3_aa: CATRLQVNTEAFF
cdr3_nt: TGTGCCACGCGCCTACAGGTGAACACTGAAGCTTTCTTT

clone_size: -
d_call: TRBD2
v_call: TRBV5-6
j_call: TRBJ2-3
cdr3_aa: CASSLRAGVITDTQYF
cdr3_nt: TGTGCCAGCAGCTTGAGGGCGGGGGTTATCACAGATACGCAGTATTTT

clone_size: once
d_call: TRBD2
v_call: TRBV6-5
j_call: TRBJ2-1
cdr3_aa: CASSYPPSGRTNEQFF
cdr3_nt: TGTGCCAGCAGTTACCCACCTAGCGGGAGGACGAATGAGCAGTTCTTC

clone_size: -
d_call: -
v_call: TRBV5-1
j_call: TRBJ2-2
cdr3_aa: CASRLGWGNTGELFF
cdr3_nt: TGCGCCAGCCGGCTCGGGTGGGGAAACACCGGGGAGCTGTTTTTT

clone_size: -
d_call: -
v_call: TRBV5-6
j_call: TRBJ1-5
cdr3_aa: CASSLFQAYSNQPQHF
cdr3_nt: TGTGCCAGCAGCTTGTTTCAGGCTTATAGCAATCAGCCCCAGCATTTT

clone_size: -
d_call: TRBD2
v_call: TRBV6-2/TRBV6-3
j_call: TRBJ2-1
cdr3_aa: CASSSPVTSGRAQSSYNEQFF
cdr3_nt: TGTGCCAGCAGTTCCCCCGTGACTAGCGGGAGGGCCCAGAGCTCCTACAATGAGCAGTTCTTC

clone_size: -
d_call: TRBD1
v_call: TRBV19
j_call: TRBJ2-2
cdr3_aa: CASSTRTGKAGELFF
cdr3_nt: TGTGCCAGTAGTACACGGACAGGGAAGGCCGGGGAGCTGTTTTTT

clone_size: -
d_call: -
v_call: TRBV12-3/TRBV12-4
j_call: TRBJ2-1
cdr3_aa: CASSLRFGSAEQFF
cdr3_nt: TGTGCCAGCAGTTTGAGGTTTGGATCGGCTGAGCAGTTCTTC

clone_size: once
d_call: -
v_call: TRBV29-1
j_call: TRBJ2-7
cdr3_aa: CSGQGDSYEQYF
cdr3_nt: TGCAGCGGGCAGGGAGATTCCTACGAGCAGTACTTC

clone_size: -
d_call: -
v_call: TRBV12-3/TRBV12-4
j_call: TRBJ1-5
cdr3_aa: CASSPQYSNQPQHF
cdr3_nt: TGTGCCAGCAGTCCCCAGTATAGCAATCAGCCCCAGCATTTT

clone_size: -
d_call: TRBD1
v_call: TRBV28
j_call: TRBJ2-1
cdr3_aa: CASSTGDRVVNEQFF
cdr3_nt: TGTGCCAGCAGTACAGGGGACAGGGTCGTCAATGAGCAGTTCTTC

clone_size: -
d_call: -
v_call: TRBV28
j_call: TRBJ1-2
cdr3_aa: CASSPGLNYGYTF
cdr3_nt: TGTGCCAGCAGTCCGGGACTGAACTATGGCTACACCTTC

clone_size: -
d_call: -
v_call: TRBV28
j_call: TRBJ2-7
cdr3_aa: CASSPGTVLREQYF
cdr3_nt: TGTGCCAGCAGCCCCGGGACGGTGCTCAGGGAGCAGTACTTC

clone_size: -
d_call: TRBD1
v_call: TRBV5-1
j_call: TRBJ2-5
cdr3_aa: CASSFGQGRETQYF
cdr3_nt: TGCGCCAGCAGCTTCGGACAGGGCCGGGAGACCCAGTACTTC

clone_size: -
d_call: -
v_call: TRBV6-2/TRBV6-3
j_call: TRBJ1-2
cdr3_aa: CASSYLNTGNYGYTF
cdr3_nt: TGTGCCAGCAGCTATCTCAACACGGGGAACTATGGCTACACCTTC

clone_size: -
d_call: -
v_call: TRBV5-4
j_call: TRBJ2-1
cdr3_aa: CASSPRQGRANNEQFF
cdr3_nt: TGTGCCAGCAGCCCCCGACAGGGGAGGGCAAACAATGAGCAGTTCTTC

clone_size: -
d_call: -
v_call: TRBV15
j_call: TRBJ2-1
cdr3_aa: CATSNPMAQQFF
cdr3_nt: TGTGCCACCAGCAACCCTATGGCCCAGCAGTTCTTC

clone_size: -
d_call: TRBD2
v_call: TRBV5-4
j_call: TRBJ2-7
cdr3_aa: CASSFQTSGGDEQYF
cdr3_nt: TGTGCCAGCAGCTTCCAGACTAGCGGGGGGGACGAGCAGTACTTC

clone_size: once
d_call: TRBD2
v_call: TRBV20-1
j_call: TRBJ2-3
cdr3_aa: CSLGTSRTDTQYF
cdr3_nt: TGCAGTCTAGGGACTAGTCGCACAGATACGCAGTATTTT

clone_size: -
d_call: -
v_call: TRBV20-1
j_call: TRBJ1-5
cdr3_aa: CSARRDGSPGAQHF
cdr3_nt: TGCAGTGCCCGGCGCGACGGATCCCCAGGAGCCCAGCATTTT

clone_size: -
d_call: TRBD2
v_call: TRBV6-2/TRBV6-3
j_call: TRBJ2-3
cdr3_aa: CASSYGAGGTTDTQYF
cdr3_nt: TGTGCCAGCAGTTACGGAGCGGGGGGGACCACAGATACGCAGTATTTT

clone_size: -
d_call: -
v_call: TRBV12-3/TRBV12-4
j_call: TRBJ2-2
cdr3_aa: CASRTLRVGELFF
cdr3_nt: TGTGCCAGCAGGACCTTGCGGGTCGGGGAGCTGTTTTTT

clone_size: -
d_call: -
v_call: TRBV5-1
j_call: TRBJ2-1
cdr3_aa: CASGAGYNEQFF
cdr3_nt: TGCGCCAGCGGGGCAGGCTACAATGAGCAGTTCTTC

clone_size: -
d_call: -
v_call: TRBV30
j_call: TRBJ2-5
cdr3_aa: CAWSQRQTQYF
cdr3_nt: TGTGCCTGGAGTCAACGGCAGACCCAGTACTTC

clone_size: -
d_call: TRBD2
v_call: TRBV9
j_call: TRBJ2-2
cdr3_aa: CASSLQALAATGELFF
cdr3_nt: TGTGCCAGCAGCCTTCAGGCACTAGCGGCCACCGGGGAGCTGTTTTTT

clone_size: once
d_call: -
v_call: TRBV2
j_call: TRBJ1-1
cdr3_aa: CASSLNLSEAFF
cdr3_nt: TGTGCCAGCAGTCTTAACCTATCTGAAGCTTTCTTT

clone_size: -
d_call: -
v_call: TRBV20-1
j_call: TRBJ1-5
cdr3_aa: CSARAGQPQHF
cdr3_nt: TGCAGTGCTAGAGCGGGGCAGCCCCAGCATTTT

clone_size: -
d_call: TRBD2
v_call: TRBV30
j_call: TRBJ2-3
cdr3_aa: CAWQLAGGPDTQYF
cdr3_nt: TGTGCCTGGCAACTAGCGGGGGGACCAGATACGCAGTATTTT

clone_size: -
d_call: -
v_call: TRBV7-2
j_call: TRBJ1-2
cdr3_aa: CASSRNRQSWVYTF
cdr3_nt: TGTGCCAGCAGCCGGAACCGACAGTCTTGGGTTTACACCTTC

clone_size: -
d_call: -
v_call: TRBV25-1
j_call: TRBJ2-1
cdr3_aa: CASSDGPSYNEQFF
cdr3_nt: TGTGCCAGCAGTGACGGGCCCTCCTACAATGAGCAGTTCTTC

clone_size: -
d_call: -
v_call: TRBV20-1
j_call: TRBJ1-1
cdr3_aa: CSARRVRTEAFF
cdr3_nt: TGCAGTGCTAGACGGGTCCGCACTGAAGCTTTCTTT

clone_size: once
d_call: -
v_call: TRBV6-2/TRBV6-3
j_call: TRBJ2-1
cdr3_aa: CASSRGPLQYNEQFF
cdr3_nt: TGTGCCAGCAGTCGCGGACCTCTCCAATACAATGAGCAGTTCTTC

clone_size: -
d_call: -
v_call: TRBV12-3/TRBV12-4
j_call: TRBJ1-2
cdr3_aa: CASSLGLGNYGYTF
cdr3_nt: TGTGCCAGCAGTTTGGGGTTAGGGAACTATGGCTACACCTTC

clone_size: -
d_call: -
v_call: TRBV5-1
j_call: TRBJ2-2
cdr3_aa: CASSLPGAGELFF
cdr3_nt: TGCGCCAGCAGCTTGCCGGGGGCCGGGGAGCTGTTTTTT

clone_size: -
d_call: TRBD1
v_call: TRBV6-2/TRBV6-3
j_call: TRBJ2-6
cdr3_aa: CASRSTGEANVLTF
cdr3_nt: TGTGCCAGCAGGTCGACAGGGGAGGCCAACGTCCTGACTTTC

clone_size: -
d_call: TRBD1
v_call: TRBV5-1
j_call: TRBJ1-4
cdr3_aa: CASSWWDRDDEKLFF
cdr3_nt: TGCGCCAGCAGCTGGTGGGACAGGGACGATGAAAAACTGTTTTTT

clone_size: once
d_call: -
v_call: TRBV5-4
j_call: TRBJ1-3
cdr3_aa: CASSLGQLGAGNTIYF
cdr3_nt: TGTGCCAGCAGCTTGGGGCAGCTTGGGGCTGGAAACACCATATATTTT

clone_size: -
d_call: TRBD1
v_call: TRBV30
j_call: TRBJ2-5
cdr3_aa: CAQRRGSETQYF
cdr3_nt: TGTGCCCAACGCAGGGGGTCCGAGACCCAGTACTTC

clone_size: once
d_call: TRBD1
v_call: TRBV7-2
j_call: TRBJ2-2
cdr3_aa: CASSLAGQGTTGELFF
cdr3_nt: TGTGCCAGCAGCTTAGCAGGACAGGGTACCACCGGGGAGCTGTTTTTT

clone_size: -
d_call: -
v_call: TRBV5-1
j_call: TRBJ2-1
cdr3_aa: CASSLAGGPDEQFF
cdr3_nt: TGCGCCAGCAGCTTGGCAGGAGGTCCGGATGAGCAGTTCTTC

clone_size: -
d_call: -
v_call: TRBV28
j_call: TRBJ2-1
cdr3_aa: CASNLRAYNEQFF
cdr3_nt: TGTGCCAGCAATTTGAGGGCCTACAATGAGCAGTTCTTC